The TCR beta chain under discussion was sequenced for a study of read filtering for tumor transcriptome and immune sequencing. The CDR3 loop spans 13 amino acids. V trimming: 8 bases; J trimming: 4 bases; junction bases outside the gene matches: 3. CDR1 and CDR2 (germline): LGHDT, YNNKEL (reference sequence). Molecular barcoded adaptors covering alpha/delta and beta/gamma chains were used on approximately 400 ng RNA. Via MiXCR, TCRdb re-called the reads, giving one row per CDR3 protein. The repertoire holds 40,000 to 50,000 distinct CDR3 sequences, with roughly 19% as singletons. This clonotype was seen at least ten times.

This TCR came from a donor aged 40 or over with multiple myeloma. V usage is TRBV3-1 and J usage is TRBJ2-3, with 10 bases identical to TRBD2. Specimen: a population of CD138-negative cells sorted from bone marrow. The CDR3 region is CASQAGGADTQYF. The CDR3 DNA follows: TGTGCCAGCCAAGCGGGAGGGGCAGATACGCAGTATTTT.